These T cell receptor beta chains were read from a single sample in a study of cytomegalovirus exposure and HLA in healthy donors. Libraries were prepared by immunoSEQ multiplex PCR; TCRdb keeps only in-frame clonotypes and omits some of them. Here the sample spans roughly 150,000 clones, roughly 80% being singletons. The specimen was PBMCs. All receptors come from a man aged 50-59 years in good health and CMV-seropositive. CDR3s include the opening cysteine and the closing phenylalanine or tryptophan. The D gene is left open where the match is weak. Size is stated for part of the rows, as once, few or many counts, or as a class when the clone is expanded.

d_gene: NA; v_gene: TRBV5-6; j_gene: TRBJ2-5; abundance: NA; CDR3nt: TGTGCCAGCAGCTTGGCGCGGAAAGAGACCCAGTACTTC; CDR3aa: CASSLARKETQYF
d_gene: TRBD2; v_gene: TRBV10-1; j_gene: TRBJ2-3; abundance: NA; CDR3nt: TGCGCCAGCAGTGAACGGGAGACTAGCGGGAGAAGCACAGATACGCAGTATTTT; CDR3aa: CASSERETSGRSTDTQYF
d_gene: TRBD2; v_gene: TRBV19; j_gene: TRBJ2-7; abundance: NA; CDR3nt: TGTGCCAGTAGTCCTAGCGGAAACCACTACGAGCAGTACTTC; CDR3aa: CASSPSGNHYEQYF
d_gene: TRBD1; v_gene: TRBV7-9; j_gene: TRBJ2-5; abundance: NA; CDR3nt: TGTGCCAGCAGCTTAGGGACAGGGTCCGGGGAGACCCAGTACTTC; CDR3aa: CASSLGTGSGETQYF
d_gene: NA; v_gene: TRBV19; j_gene: TRBJ2-7; abundance: few; CDR3nt: TGTGCCAGTAGTATTGTCGGGGGAAGATACGAGCAGTACTTC; CDR3aa: CASSIVGGRYEQYF
d_gene: NA; v_gene: TRBV5-1; j_gene: TRBJ1-1; abundance: few; CDR3nt: TGCGCCAGCAGCTTGGAACAAGATGAAGCTTTCTTT; CDR3aa: CASSLEQDEAFF
d_gene: TRBD2; v_gene: TRBV6-5; j_gene: TRBJ2-5; abundance: NA; CDR3nt: TGTGCCAGCAGTTACGCGGGAGGGCCGGAAGAGACCCAGTACTTC; CDR3aa: CASSYAGGPEETQYF
d_gene: NA; v_gene: TRBV25-1; j_gene: TRBJ2-7; abundance: NA; CDR3nt: TGTGCCAGCAGTCACAGATTTAGCTCCTACGAGCAGTACTTC; CDR3aa: CASSHRFSSYEQYF
d_gene: TRBD1; v_gene: TRBV6-5; j_gene: TRBJ2-3; abundance: NA; CDR3nt: TGTGCCAGCCACTCCGACAGGGGGGGAGATACGCAGTATTTT; CDR3aa: CASHSDRGGDTQYF
d_gene: NA; v_gene: TRBV19; j_gene: TRBJ1-4; abundance: NA; CDR3nt: TGTGCCAGTAGTACGGACTTAAATGAAAAACTGTTTTTT; CDR3aa: CASSTDLNEKLFF
d_gene: NA; v_gene: TRBV10-2; j_gene: TRBJ1-2; abundance: few; CDR3nt: TGCGCCACCTTCCGCAGGGCAGGGGATGGCTACACCTTC; CDR3aa: CATFRRAGDGYTF
d_gene: NA; v_gene: TRBV27; j_gene: TRBJ1-1; abundance: few; CDR3nt: TGTGCCAGCAGTTTAGGGGGGTCTTGGAGGAACACTGAAGCTTTCTTT; CDR3aa: CASSLGGSWRNTEAFF
d_gene: TRBD1; v_gene: TRBV29-1; j_gene: TRBJ1-1; abundance: NA; CDR3nt: TGCAGCGTAACGACAGGGGCGAGTACAGCTTTCTTT; CDR3aa: CSVTTGASTAFF
d_gene: TRBD1; v_gene: TRBV2; j_gene: TRBJ2-7; abundance: few; CDR3nt: TGTGCCAGCAGCCCCTTAGGACAGGCCTCCTACGAGCAGTACTTC; CDR3aa: CASSPLGQASYEQYF